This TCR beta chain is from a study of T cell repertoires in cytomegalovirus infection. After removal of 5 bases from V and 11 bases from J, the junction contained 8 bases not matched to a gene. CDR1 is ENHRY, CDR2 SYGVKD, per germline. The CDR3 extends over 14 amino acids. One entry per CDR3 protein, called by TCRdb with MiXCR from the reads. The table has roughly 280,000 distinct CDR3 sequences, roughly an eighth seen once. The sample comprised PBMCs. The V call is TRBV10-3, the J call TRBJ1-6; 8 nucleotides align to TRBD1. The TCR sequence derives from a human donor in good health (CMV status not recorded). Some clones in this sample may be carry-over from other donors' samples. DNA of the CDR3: TGTGCCATCAGTCTACAGGGGGAAGGGGCACCCCTCCACTTT. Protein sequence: CAISLQGEGAPLHF.